The sequence of this T cell receptor (beta chain) was determined in a study of shared clonotypes between healthy human individuals. The study, taken as a whole, reports: Sampling included only blood; tissue repertoires likely differ.

This CDR3 has 16 amino acids. The V gene lost 4 bases and the J gene lost 2 bases, with 16 bases spanning the gap. CDR1 SGHRS and CDR2 YFSETQ come from the germline V gene. About this clone: As yet, its antigen is unknown.

Clones were read by immunoSEQ multiplex PCR, and TCRdb kept only the in-frame ones, dropping some. The table includes some 2,500,000 clones, approximately 94% detected once. The V gene is TRBV5-1, the J gene TRBJ1-3; no clear D. The sequenced material came from naive CD4+ T cells from PBMCs. Subset indicated: CD45RA+ positively selected. The source of this sequence is a man aged 18 to 30 in good health. Some clones in this sample may be carry-over from other donors' samples. This CDR3 is CASSPSNGWAGNTIYF. Written as DNA, the CDR3 is TGCGCCAGCAGCCCCTCGAACGGCTGGGCTGGAAACACCATATATTTT.